A selection of T cell receptor beta chains follows, all from one sample in a study of shared clonotypes between healthy human individuals. Measured with immunoSEQ multiplex PCR; TCRdb has only the in-frame clones, and not every one. The top ten hold 0.5% to 0.65% of the sample, which has fewer than 1.4 million clones, about 84% seen once. Source material: memory CD4+ T cells from PBMCs. The receptors here all came from a man in his late teens or twenties in good health. Some clones in this sample may be carry-over from other donors' samples. CDR3s include the opening cysteine and the closing phenylalanine or tryptophan. D genes are given only for firm matches. Size tells how often a clone was seen (once, few, many) or the class of an expanded clone, and some rows leave it out.

NA	NA	TRBJ1-2	12	TRBV7-9	CASSLMSQASSF	TGTGCCAGCAGCTTAATGTCCCAGGCCAGCTCCTTC
NA	NA	TRBJ2-5	17	TRBV2	CASEDDGRERGSETQYF	TGTGCCAGCGAGGATGACGGACGGGAGCGAGGGTCAGAGACCCAGTACTTC
TRBD2	NA	TRBJ2-7	13	TRBV27	CASRKTSEGEQYF	TGTGCCAGCAGAAAAACTAGCGAGGGCGAGCAGTACTTC
NA	NA	TRBJ2-5	14	TRBV6-1	CASRPGLAGETQYF	TGTGCCAGCAGGCCGGGGCTCGCTGGGGAGACCCAGTACTTC
NA	NA	TRBJ1-2	15	TRBV9	CASSVGSAQGHGYTF	TGTGCCAGCAGCGTAGGTTCCGCACAGGGACATGGCTACACCTTC
TRBD1	NA	TRBJ1-2	13	TRBV28	CASSLGTAYGYTF	TGTGCCAGCAGTTTGGGGACAGCCTATGGCTACACCTTC
NA	NA	TRBJ2-4	19	TRBV5-1	CASSLEAGRWDSAKNIQYF	TGCGCCAGCAGCTTGGAAGCAGGGCGGTGGGATTCGGCCAAAAACATTCAGTACTTC
TRBD1	NA	TRBJ1-4	16	TRBV28	CASSSDRSLSGEKLFF	TGTGCCAGCAGTTCGGACAGGTCCCTTTCCGGTGAAAAACTGTTTTTT
NA	NA	TRBJ2-3	16	TRBV28	CASSSPGSTSTDTQYF	TGTGCCAGCAGTTCCCCCGGGTCGACTAGCACAGATACGCAGTATTTT
NA	NA	TRBJ2-1	13	TRBV27	CASSSGLINEQFF	TGTGCCAGCAGTTCCGGACTAATTAATGAGCAGTTCTTC
NA	once	TRBJ1-2	14	TRBV30	CAWSETGTYDGYTF	TGTGCCTGGAGTGAGACAGGAACTTATGATGGCTACACCTTC
NA	NA	TRBJ1-2	15	TRBV28	CASGSRTPEGHGYTF	TGTGCCAGCGGGTCGCGGACTCCCGAGGGCCATGGCTACACCTTC
TRBD1	NA	TRBJ1-1	20	TRBV10-1	CASSERGKNRGRSGFTEAFF	TGCGCCAGCAGTGAAAGGGGAAAAAACAGGGGGCGTTCCGGGTTTACTGAAGCTTTCTTT
TRBD1	NA	TRBJ1-5	15	TRBV28	CASSAVQGENQPQHF	TGTGCCAGCAGCGCCGTACAGGGGGAGAATCAGCCCCAGCATTTT
NA	NA	TRBJ1-2	14	TRBV7-9	CASSLLQGPGGYTF	TGTGCCAGCAGCTTACTACAGGGCCCGGGGGGCTACACCTTC
NA	NA	TRBJ2-1	15	TRBV4-2	CASSQASSSYNEQFF	TGTGCCAGCAGCCAAGCCTCGAGCTCCTACAATGAGCAGTTCTTC
NA	NA	TRBJ1-6	15	TRBV6-6	CASSYVGTLNSPLHF	TGTGCCAGCAGTTATGTCGGGACACTAAATTCACCCCTCCACTTT
NA	NA	TRBJ2-5	14	TRBV11-3	CASSLGGEGETQYF	TGTGCCAGCAGCTTAGGCGGGGAAGGAGAGACCCAGTACTTC
NA	NA	TRBJ2-2	15	TRBV2	CASSGRGIYTGELFF	TGTGCCAGCAGTGGCCGGGGGATCTACACCGGGGAGCTGTTTTTT
NA	NA	TRBJ1-1	14	TRBV6-1	CASSEEAGYTEAFF	TGTGCCAGCAGTGAAGAGGCCGGGTACACTGAAGCTTTCTTT
NA	few	TRBJ1-4	14	TRBV4-1	CASSQNRLNEKLFF	TGCGCCAGCAGCCAAAACCGACTAAATGAAAAACTGTTTTTT
NA	NA	TRBJ1-3	14	TRBV7-6	CASSPAQPGNTIYF	TGTGCCAGCAGCCCGGCACAGCCTGGAAACACCATATATTTT
TRBD1	NA	TRBJ1-5	16	TRBV5-1	CASSLGTGGTNQPQHF	TGCGCCAGCAGCTTGGGGACAGGGGGCACCAATCAGCCCCAGCATTTT
NA	few	TRBJ1-2	12	TRBV29-1	CSVEMGGYGYTF	TGCAGCGTTGAAATGGGGGGCTATGGCTACACCTTC
TRBD2	NA	TRBJ2-1	15	TRBV5-1	CASSRTSGSYNEQFF	TGCGCCAGCAGCAGGACTAGCGGGTCCTACAATGAGCAGTTCTTC